Each of the 29 T cell receptor beta chains below was sequenced from the same sample in a study of identical twins. TCRdb re-derived calls from the 5' RACE reads in MiXCR, one entry per CDR3 protein. The repertoire holds 600,000 to 850,000 distinct CDR3 sequences, with approximately 18% as singletons. In addition, the sample was reused for a study of T cells expressing NK-cell markers.

Material: PBMCs. The receptors shown here come from a woman in her late teens or twenties in good health.

CDR3 in amino acids: CASTPGTGRFF. The CDR3 DNA sequence: TGCGCCAGCACGCCCGGGACAGGGCGGTTCTTC. The chain has TRBV10-2 and TRBJ2-1; 9 nucleotides match TRBD1. This CDR3 spans 11 amino acids. Unmatched junction bases numbered 7, after V lost 7 bases and J lost 15 bases. Germline CDR1 WSHSY, CDR2 SAAADI.

This clonotype came up a few times. The J gene is TRBJ2-1, the V gene TRBV7-2; D is undetermined. CDR1 SGHTA and CDR2 FQGNSA come from the germline V gene. Trimming removed 4 bases at V and 6 bases at J, with 13 bases between. This CDR3 has 14 residues. The CDR3 DNA reads TGTGCCAGCAGCTCCGAGAGACTCGTCAATGAGCAGTTCTTC. It is translated as CASSSERLVNEQFF.

The chain couples TRBV10-2 to TRBJ2-3; D unresolved. Per the germline V gene, CDR1 is WSHSY and CDR2 is SAAADI. Trimming cost V 3 bases and J 0 bases, with 10 bases left between them. This CDR3 region has 15 residues. In DNA, the CDR3 is TGCGCCAGCAGTGATTTCTCTAGGAGCACAGATACGCAGTATTTT. As protein: CASSDFSRSTDTQYF.

J is TRBJ2-3 and V is TRBV5-6, with D perhaps matching TRBD1 (6 bases). From germline, CDR1 is SGHDT and CDR2 YYEEEE. This CDR3 has 19 residues. Trimming took off 9 bases at V and 1 base at J, with 30 bases between the two ends. The CDR3 coding sequence is TGTGCCACGGGACATAACCACCGCACCGGGACGCGTGGCACAGATACGCAGTATTTT. Protein sequence: CATGHNHRTGTRGTDTQYF.

The chain links TRBV5-1 to TRBJ2-7; 8 bases are shared with TRBD1. The CDR3 is 15 amino acids. Trimming cost V 2 bases and J 4 bases; bases outside gene matches: 8. From germline, CDR1 is SGHRS and CDR2 YFSETQ. The CDR3: CASSLKTGDPYEQYF. CDR3 nucleotides: TGCGCCAGCAGCTTAAAGACAGGGGATCCATACGAGCAGTACTTC.

Many counts were recorded for this clonotype. The chain employs TRBV4-1 and TRBJ2-2; 8 nucleotides line up with TRBD1. From germline, CDR1 is MGHRA and CDR2 YSYEKL. The trim removed 5 bases at V and 5 bases at J, leaving 7 bases unmatched. The CDR3 consists of 15 residues. The CDR3 DNA is TGCGCCAGCAGCTCAGGGGGCCTCGGAACCGGGGAGCTGTTTTTT. Protein: CASSSGGLGTGELFF.

This chain joins TRBV6-5 and TRBJ1-4; D not certain. With 4 bases removed from V and 8 bases from J, the gap between germline ends came to 17 bases. The CDR3 contains 15 residues. In germline, CDR1 is MNHEY, CDR2 SVGAGI. The DNA of the CDR3 is TGTGCCAGCAGTTTTGGCGGAGCCGGGGAGGAAAAACTGTTTTTT. The encoded protein is CASSFGGAGEEKLFF.

This clonotype was found a few times. This chain joins TRBV6-1 and TRBJ2-2; 7 positions agree with TRBD2. This CDR3 is 14 amino acids long. The germline gives CDR1 MNHNS, CDR2 SASEGT. Trimming cost V 8 bases and J 5 bases; bases outside gene matches: 8. The CDR3 loop reads CASGSGAWTGELFF. The DNA of the CDR3 is TGTGCCAGCGGAAGCGGGGCGTGGACCGGGGAGCTGTTTTTT.

This rearrangement joins TRBV19 to TRBJ2-1; 9 bases line up with TRBD1. The CDR3 contains 15 residues. CDR1 and CDR2 from the germline V gene are LNHDA and SQIVND (reference sequence). Unmatched junction bases numbered 5, after V lost 2 bases and J lost 6 bases. The CDR3 nucleotides are TGTGCCAGTAGTATAACCGGGACAGGGTCCAATGAGCAGTTCTTC. Its translation: CASSITGTGSNEQFF.

This clonotype was picked up a small number of times. The CDR3 coding sequence is TGCAGTGCTCCTGGACAAATTTATGGCTACACCTTC. Translation gives CSAPGQIYGYTF. The genes are TRBV20-1 and TRBJ1-2, with D possibly being TRBD1 (5 bases). The CDR3 covers 12 residues. V was cut by 5 bases and J by 5 bases, with 12 bases left in between. Per germline, CDR1 DFQATT and CDR2 SNEGSKA (reference sequence).

The chain combines TRBV4-1 with TRBJ1-4, with unresolved D. The CDR3 runs to 15 residues. Trimming took 5 bases from V and 4 from J, leaving 14 bases between them. CDR1 is MGHRA and CDR2 is YSYEKL in the germline V gene. The CDR3 loop is CASSSPGRVNEKLFF. The CDR3 nucleotides are TGCGCCAGCAGCAGTCCGGGTAGAGTTAATGAAAAACTGTTTTTT.

This clonotype occurred a few times. V is TRBV5-1 and J is TRBJ1-2; no firm D call. CDR3 size: 14 residues. The germline gives CDR1 SGHRS, CDR2 YFSETQ. V dropped 10 bases and J dropped 1 base, with 17 bases sitting between them. The CDR3 coding sequence is TGCGCCTGCCGACCGACCAGCGGTAACTATGGCTACACCTTC. This codes for CACRPTSGNYGYTF.

A few counts support this clonotype. The J gene is TRBJ1-5, the V gene TRBV6-4; D gene ambiguous. CDR3 size: 12 residues. V lost 4 bases to trimming and J lost 6 bases, with 7 bases between them. The germline CDR1 and CDR2 sequences are MRHNA and SNTAGT. The CDR3: CASSVPRQPQHF. CDR3 bases: TGTGCCAGCAGTGTCCCTCGTCAGCCCCAGCATTTT.

This clonotype was detected a few times. The chain links TRBV20-1 to TRBJ2-1; 11 bases agree with TRBD2. CDR1 and CDR2 from the germline V gene are DFQATT and SNEGSKA (reference sequence). The CDR3 length is 14 residues. In DNA form, the CDR3 reads TGCAGCGGTACTAGCGGGAGAACCAACAATGAGCAGTTCTTC. Amino acid sequence: CSGTSGRTNNEQFF.

The J gene is TRBJ2-1, the V gene TRBV19; 8 nucleotides line up with TRBD1. With V trimmed by 5 bases and J by 8 bases, 8 bases remained unmatched. CDR1 is LNHDA and CDR2 is SQIVND in the germline V gene (reference sequence). CDR3 size: 14 residues. CDR3 in DNA: TGTGCCAGTAGTGCGGACAGGGTTCGGGATGAGCAGTTCTTC. Amino acid sequence: CASSADRVRDEQFF.

V usage is TRBV12-3 or TRBV12-4 and J usage is TRBJ1-2; D gene ambiguous. Trimming stripped 8 bases from V and 1 base from J, with 14 bases between. CDR3 length: 14 residues. CDR3 amino acids: CASGPGGINYGYTF. The CDR3 nucleotides read TGTGCCAGCGGCCCCGGCGGAATTAACTATGGCTACACCTTC.

The chain uses TRBV5-6 and TRBJ2-3; D is ambiguous. V was shortened by 0 bases and J by 1 base, with 15 bases between the two germline ends. Per germline, CDR1 SGHDT and CDR2 YYEEEE. The CDR3 consists of 17 residues. This CDR3 reads CASSLARIGSGTDTQYF. In DNA, the CDR3 is TGTGCCAGCAGCTTGGCCCGGATTGGCAGTGGCACAGATACGCAGTATTTT. The full variable domain, its missing parts supplied by reference TRBV5-6 and TRBJ2-3, is DAGVTQSPTHLIKTRGQQVTLRCSPKSGHDTVSWYQQALGQGPQFIFQYYEEEERQRGNFPDRFSGHQFPNYSSELNVNALLLGDSALYLCASSLARIGSGTDTQYFGPGTRLTVL.

V is TRBV2 and J is TRBJ2-3; possibly TRBD2 for D (6 bases). There are 14 residues in the CDR3. V lost 2 bases, J lost 5 bases, and 11 bases lay in between. Germline V gene lookup returns CDR1 SNHLY and CDR2 FYNNEI. The CDR3 DNA follows: TGTGCCAGCAGTGAATGGAGGGGAGAAGATACGCAGTATTTT. It yields the protein CASSEWRGEDTQYF.

The rearrangement links TRBV7-2 to TRBJ2-1; weak D call: TRBD2 (6 bases). CDR3 size: 13 residues. Trimming took 11 bases from V and 2 from J, leaving 13 bases between them. Germline V gene lookup returns CDR1 SGHTA and CDR2 FQGNSA. CDR3 loop: CALGGIPYNEQFF. As DNA, the CDR3 is TGTGCCCTCGGGGGTATACCCTACAATGAGCAGTTCTTC.

The chain joins TRBV7-2 to TRBJ1-3; D gene ambiguous. The V end was cut by 5 bases, the J end by 8 bases, with 13 bases between. The CDR3 is made up of 13 amino acids. In germline, CDR1 is SGHTA, CDR2 FQGNSA. The CDR3 nucleotides are TGTGCCAGCAGCCACGTGACGAGGGACACCATATATTTT. It translates to CASSHVTRDTIYF.

This rearrangement joins TRBV9 to TRBJ2-7; D is uncertain. From germline, CDR1 is SGDLS and CDR2 YYNGEE. The CDR3 is 12 amino acids. Trimming left V 0 bases short and J 6 bases short, with 7 bases between. The CDR3, as DNA: TGTGCCAGCAGCGTAGGATTCGGCGAGCAGTACTTC. Residues: CASSVGFGEQYF.

This clonotype was detected only once. J is TRBJ2-3 and V is TRBV11-3, with D perhaps matching TRBD1 or TRBD2 (5 bases each). The CDR3 extends over 12 amino acids. Germline V gives CDR1 SGHNT, CDR2 YENEEA. The V end lost 8 bases, the J end lost 4 bases, and 10 bases lay between the germline ends. The CDR3 loop is CASGGVSDTQYF. The CDR3 DNA sequence: TGTGCCAGCGGGGGTGTTTCAGATACGCAGTATTTT.

The V and J genes are TRBV7-9 and TRBJ1-5; possibly TRBD1 for D (5 bases). From germline, CDR1 is SEHNR and CDR2 FQNEAQ (reference sequence). Trimming shortened V by 4 bases and J by 2 bases, and 15 bases separated the two germline ends. CDR3 length: 16 residues. The CDR3 DNA is TGTGCCAGCAGCTCGTGGGACCTGAGGGGCAATCAGCCCCAGCATTTT. It yields the protein CASSSWDLRGNQPQHF.

The chain is built from TRBV29-1 and TRBJ1-2; weak D call: TRBD1 (5 bases). The CDR3 extends over 12 amino acids. Germline CDR1 and CDR2: SQVTM and ANQGSEA. V was shortened by 5 bases and J by 6 bases, with 13 bases between the two germline ends. The CDR3 DNA reads as TGCAGCGTTCCGGGCCGGGGGAATGGCTACACCTTC. This translates into CSVPGRGNGYTF.

This clonotype appeared a few times. The chain combines TRBV5-1 with TRBJ2-7; 7 bases are shared with TRBD1. CDR1 and CDR2 from the germline V gene are SGHRS and YFSETQ. The trim removed 6 bases at V and 3 bases at J, leaving 9 bases unmatched. The CDR3 has 14 amino acids. The CDR3 coding sequence is TGCGCCAGCAAGATGTACAGGGGACACTACGAGCAGTACTTC. It is translated as CASKMYRGHYEQYF.

This sequence joins TRBV29-1 and TRBJ2-1, with TRBD2 identical over 16 bases. CDR3 length: 16 residues. Germline V lookup: CDR1 SQVTM, CDR2 ANQGSEA. Trimming at V came to 6 bases and at J to 3 bases, leaving 5 bases not matched to a gene. CDR3 sequence reads: CSVAGTSGRVYNEQFF. The CDR3 DNA follows: TGCAGCGTCGCCGGGACTAGCGGGAGGGTCTACAATGAGCAGTTCTTC.

The genes are TRBV25-1 and TRBJ2-3; a possible D gene is TRBD1 (6 bases). V lost 6 bases, J lost 1 base, and 11 bases lay in between. CDR3 length equals 14 residues. Germline CDR1 and CDR2: MGHDK and SYGVNS. CDR3 in DNA: TGTGCCAGCAGGGGGGACAAGCGCACAGATACGCAGTATTTT. Its protein is CASRGDKRTDTQYF.

This clonotype turned up a few times. The genes are TRBV20-1 and TRBJ2-1; possibly TRBD2 for D (6 bases). Germline CDR1 DFQATT, CDR2 SNEGSKA (reference sequence). The length of the CDR3 is 16 residues. Trimming shortened V by 4 bases and J by 5 bases, and 21 bases separated the two germline ends. CDR3 sequence: CSAKIPGPAGNNEQFF. In DNA, the CDR3 is TGCAGTGCTAAAATCCCGGGTCCAGCGGGTAACAATGAGCAGTTCTTC.

The J gene is TRBJ2-3, the V gene TRBV7-8; no clear D gene. CDR1 and CDR2 from the germline V gene are SGHVS and FQNEAQ. Trimming removed 5 bases from V and 0 bases from J, with 9 bases in between. There are 14 residues in the CDR3. The CDR3 here is CASSLISSTDTQYF. The CDR3 nucleotides are TGTGCCAGCAGCCTTATATCTAGCACAGATACGCAGTATTTT.